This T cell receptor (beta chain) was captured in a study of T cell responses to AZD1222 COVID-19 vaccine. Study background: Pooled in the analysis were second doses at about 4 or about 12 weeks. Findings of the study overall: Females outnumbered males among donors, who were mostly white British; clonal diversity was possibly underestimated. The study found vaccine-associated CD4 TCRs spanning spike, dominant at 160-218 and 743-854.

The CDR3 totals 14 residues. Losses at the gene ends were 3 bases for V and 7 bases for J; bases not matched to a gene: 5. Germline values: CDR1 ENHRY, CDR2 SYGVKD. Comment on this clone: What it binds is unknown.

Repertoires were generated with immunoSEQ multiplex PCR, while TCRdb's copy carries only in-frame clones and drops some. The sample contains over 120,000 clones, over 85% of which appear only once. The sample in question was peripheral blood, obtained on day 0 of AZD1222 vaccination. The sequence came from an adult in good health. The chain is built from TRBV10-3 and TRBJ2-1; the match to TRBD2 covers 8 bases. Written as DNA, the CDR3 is TGTGCCATCAGTGAAAGAGGACTAGCAAATGAGCAGTTCTTC. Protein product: CAISERGLANEQFF.